This T cell receptor beta chain was sequenced during a study of blood T cell repertoires in COVID-19 (dated by TCRdb to the early 2020s). With respect to the entire study: The collaborator samples originated in the United States, Italy and Spain and spanned the acute and convalescent phases of COVID-19. The prospective study material was composed of cDNA or gDNA derived from T cells, B-cell-depleted T cells, or PBMCs. The dataset comprised deeply sampled blood TCRbeta repertoires from subjects exposed to, actively infected with, or recovered from COVID-19. The repertoires were released in a freely available public database meant as a resource for research on the immune response to SARS-CoV-2. Samples were obtained from the ongoing ImmuneRACE study (first 160 participants) and from about 1,300 subjects provided by 6 global collaborators. Nearly every sample came with metadata listing a de-identified subject ID, COVID-19 status, age in years and sex. Where available, HLA class I and class II types were taken from metadata supplied by the sample provider and were not determined by assay-based typing.

Whole blood was collected in K2EDTA tubes by collaborating institutions according to the institutions' own protocols. For TCRbeta analysis, collaborators shipped samples as frozen whole blood, isolated PBMCs, or DNA extracted from either of those sample types. TCRbeta CDR3 regions were amplified from genomic DNA using the immunoSEQ Assay, a bias-controlled multiplex PCR. From the authors' description of their analysis: Nucleated cell counts per sample were estimated from amplification of reference gene primers within the assay. To quantify the absolute abundance of each unique TCRbeta CDR3 rearrangement, sequence reads were collapsed and filtered. Productive Simpson clonality was computed per sample as the square root of Simpson's diversity index over productive rearrangements. Not all clones reach the TCRdb copy of this immuneACCESS table, which keeps in-frame sequences only. Checked studies attribute under half of the gap to unresolved V genes and leave the rest unexplained. That table is the source of V, J and clone size, and D and trimming were worked out from the DNA. The table for this sample lists 60,000 to 75,000 clones; roughly 80% of them were counted only once. The top ten constitute approximately 6% of the sample.

This clone appeared once. No cognate antigen has been identified for it. Base qualities are missing; no much larger clone stands one base away. Inclusive of the bounding cysteine and phenylalanine, the CDR3 is 14 residues long. Kept here is only the CDR3 DNA, which spans 42 bases and is read in frame from base 1. Deletion took 4 bases off V and 0 bases off J, with a span of 9 bases between the germline ends. Per the germline V gene, SGHRS is the CDR1 and YFSETQ is the CDR2. Study-wide conclusions, independent of this receptor: The quantity of clinical and demographic metadata differed by source and by participant and was supplied without curation.

The sequenced material came from peripheral blood. Recombination connected TRBV5-1 to TRBJ2-3; the D gene is perhaps TRBD1, on 5 matching bases. The receptor was derived from a woman between 70 and 85 years old with acute or convalescent COVID-19. CDR3 protein: CASSIQESTDTQYF. At the DNA level, the sequence is TGCGCCAGCAGCATACAGGAGAGCACAGATACGCAGTATTTT.